Listed below are T cell receptor beta chains from one sample, sequenced in a study of blood T cells in healthy people across ages. TCRdb called the 5' RACE reads again in MiXCR, with one record for every CDR3 protein. This table has 650,000 to 800,000 distinct CDR3 sequences, more than 40% appearing once. The sequencing sample was made of blood. These receptors originate from a man aged 60 to 75 in good health. CDR3s include the opening cysteine and the closing phenylalanine or tryptophan. A D gene is named only where the DNA matches it firmly. Size tells how often a clone was seen (once, few, many) or the class of an expanded clone, and some rows leave it out.

V gene	D gene	clone size	J gene	CDR3 protein	CDR3 DNA
TRBV20-1	-	-	TRBJ1-2	CSARALALGAPNYGYTF	TGCAGTGCTAGAGCCCTAGCGTTGGGCGCTCCTAACTATGGCTACACCTTC
TRBV9	TRBD2	-	TRBJ2-3	CASSASGGIPDTQYF	TGTGCCAGCAGCGCTAGCGGGGGGATCCCAGATACGCAGTATTTT
TRBV4-3	TRBD2	-	TRBJ2-1	CASSPTSGDPNEQFF	TGCGCCAGCAGCCCGACTAGCGGTGATCCCAATGAGCAGTTCTTC
TRBV6-1	-	-	TRBJ1-2	CASSETDLNYGYTF	TGTGCCAGCAGTGAAACGGACCTAAACTATGGCTACACCTTC
TRBV7-3	TRBD1	-	TRBJ1-6	CASSSGQGINNSPLHF	TGTGCCAGCAGCTCAGGACAGGGAATTAATAATTCACCCCTCCACTTT
TRBV10-3	-	many	TRBJ2-2	CAISVSTSTGELFF	TGTGCCATCAGTGTTAGCACGAGCACCGGGGAGCTGTTTTTT
TRBV7-2	-	few	TRBJ1-2	CASSFSRVLSYGYTF	TGTGCCAGCAGCTTCTCCAGGGTACTGTCCTATGGCTACACCTTC
TRBV20-1	-	-	TRBJ2-1	CSASFQYNEQFF	TGCAGTGCTAGCTTCCAGTACAATGAGCAGTTCTTC
TRBV5-1	-	-	TRBJ1-6	CASSWSILGHGDSPLHF	TGCGCCAGCAGCTGGAGTATACTGGGTCACGGAGATTCACCCCTCCACTTT
TRBV6-2/TRBV6-3	-	few	TRBJ2-1	CASSPLGSGTYNEQFF	TGTGCCAGCAGCCCTTTGGGTAGCGGTACCTACAATGAGCAGTTCTTC
TRBV27	TRBD2	-	TRBJ2-5	CASMRTSGSQETQYF	TGTGCCAGCATGCGGACTAGCGGGTCTCAAGAGACCCAGTACTTC
TRBV27	-	-	TRBJ1-2	CASSRTVTFPGGYTF	TGTGCCAGCAGTCGGACAGTTACCTTCCCGGGTGGCTACACCTTC
TRBV30	-	-	TRBJ2-3	CAWGGAADTQYF	TGTGCCTGGGGAGGAGCTGCAGATACGCAGTATTTT
TRBV11-2	-	-	TRBJ2-6	CASSPEMSSGANVLTF	TGTGCCAGCAGCCCCGAGATGAGCTCTGGGGCCAACGTCCTGACTTTC
TRBV5-1	TRBD2	-	TRBJ2-7	CASSPRWTSGASYEQYF	TGCGCCAGCAGCCCCAGATGGACTAGCGGGGCGTCCTACGAGCAGTACTTC
TRBV12-3/TRBV12-4	TRBD2	-	TRBJ2-3	CASGGLAGGRQLSTDTQYF	TGTGCCAGCGGGGGACTAGCGGGGGGGCGTCAACTTAGCACAGATACGCAGTATTTT
TRBV4-1	-	-	TRBJ2-2	CASGKAGFGELFF	TGCGCCAGCGGGAAGGCTGGGTTCGGGGAGCTGTTTTTT
TRBV6-6	-	-	TRBJ2-7	CASSYGTPTTYEQYF	TGTGCCAGCAGTTACGGGACACCTACGACCTACGAGCAGTACTTC
TRBV21-1	-	few	TRBJ2-1	CASSNPARQFF	TGTGCCAGCAGCAACCCGGCAAGGCAGTTCTTC
TRBV11-3	-	-	TRBJ2-5	CASSLEGRRTETQYF	TGTGCCAGCAGCTTGGAAGGACGTCGAACGGAGACCCAGTACTTC
TRBV30	-	many	TRBJ1-2	CAWRAGEANYGYTF	TGTGCCTGGAGGGCAGGGGAAGCAAACTATGGCTACACCTTC
TRBV20-1	-	-	TRBJ2-1	CSASEGLVPNEQFF	TGCAGTGCTAGTGAGGGTCTAGTCCCCAATGAGCAGTTCTTC
TRBV7-8	-	few	TRBJ2-5	CASSFFRREETQYF	TGTGCCAGCAGCTTTTTTCGGAGGGAAGAGACCCAGTACTTC
TRBV12-3/TRBV12-4	TRBD1	few	TRBJ2-7	CASSGDRGLKQYF	TGTGCCAGCAGCGGGGACAGGGGCCTCAAGCAGTACTTC
TRBV7-8	-	-	TRBJ1-2	CASSFSINYGYTF	TGTGCCAGCAGCTTTTCCATTAACTATGGCTACACCTTC
TRBV20-1	TRBD2	few	TRBJ2-1	CSARPFLAGGPNEQFF	TGCAGTGCTAGACCTTTCCTAGCGGGGGGGCCAAATGAGCAGTTCTTC
TRBV7-9	-	-	TRBJ2-5	CAVGGMYETQYF	TGTGCCGTCGGAGGGATGTACGAGACCCAGTACTTC
TRBV12-3/TRBV12-4	TRBD2	few	TRBJ2-3	CASSYASGVTTQYF	TGTGCCAGCAGTTACGCTAGCGGGGTAACCACGCAGTATTTT
TRBV27	TRBD1	few	TRBJ1-6	CASSWGQGLHYNSPLHF	TGTGCCAGCAGTTGGGGACAGGGACTCCACTATAATTCACCCCTCCACTTT
TRBV20-1	-	-	TRBJ1-4	CSAPDGRVANEKLFF	TGCAGTGCCCCGGACGGAAGGGTGGCTAATGAAAAACTGTTTTTT
TRBV5-1	TRBD1	few	TRBJ1-6	CASSLGRQGGNSPLHF	TGCGCCAGCAGCCTGGGAAGACAGGGCGGTAATTCACCCCTCCACTTT
TRBV5-1	TRBD2	-	TRBJ2-5	CASSLSSGGGGETQYF	TGCGCCAGCAGCTTGTCCAGCGGGGGAGGTGGAGAGACCCAGTACTTC
TRBV6-2/TRBV6-3	-	-	TRBJ1-5	CASSRGTLNQPQHF	TGTGCCAGCAGTCGGGGAACCTTAAATCAGCCCCAGCATTTT
TRBV20-1	-	-	TRBJ1-4	CSASRQRESEKLFF	TGCAGTGCTAGTCGGCAGCGGGAGAGTGAAAAACTGTTTTTT
TRBV3-1	-	-	TRBJ2-5	CASSQDQYRAGETQYF	TGTGCCAGCAGCCAAGATCAATACAGGGCAGGAGAGACCCAGTACTTC
TRBV5-1	-	-	TRBJ2-5	CASSQNGEETQYF	TGCGCCAGCAGCCAAAACGGGGAAGAGACCCAGTACTTC
TRBV18	TRBD1	-	TRBJ2-5	CASSPGQGDQETQYF	TGTGCCAGCTCACCCGGACAGGGGGACCAAGAGACCCAGTACTTC
TRBV7-2	-	-	TRBJ1-5	CASSLALVGYSNQPQHF	TGTGCCAGCAGCTTAGCGCTCGTCGGTTATAGCAATCAGCCCCAGCATTTT
TRBV12-3/TRBV12-4	-	-	TRBJ1-1	CASSFQTSRVNTEAFF	TGTGCCAGCAGCTTCCAAACCTCCCGGGTGAACACTGAAGCTTTCTTT
TRBV12-3/TRBV12-4	-	few	TRBJ2-7	CASSLAGFSSYEQYF	TGTGCCAGCAGTTTGGCAGGTTTTAGCTCCTACGAGCAGTACTTC
TRBV20-1	TRBD1	-	TRBJ1-2	CSASTGQPVGGYTF	TGCAGTGCATCCACGGGACAGCCGGTAGGAGGCTACACCTTC
TRBV20-1	-	-	TRBJ1-1	CSAPGYEGAFF	TGCAGTGCACCGGGTTATGAGGGAGCTTTCTTT
TRBV6-6	TRBD1	-	TRBJ2-7	CASSFDRVRYEQYF	TGTGCCAGCAGTTTCGACAGGGTTCGGTACGAGCAGTACTTC
TRBV11-3	-	-	TRBJ1-2	CASSQEGIYGYTF	TGTGCCAGCAGCCAAGAAGGGATCTATGGCTACACCTTC
TRBV5-6	TRBD2	-	TRBJ2-5	CASSLLFAGGETQYF	TGTGCCAGCAGCTTGTTGTTCGCGGGAGGGGAGACCCAGTACTTC
TRBV2	-	few	TRBJ1-2	CASTQDSYGYTF	TGTGCCAGCACCCAAGACAGCTATGGCTACACCTTC
TRBV6-1	TRBD1	-	TRBJ2-2	CASSRSRDRGRRDTGELFF	TGTGCCAGCAGCCGGTCCCGGGACAGGGGGCGTCGTGACACCGGGGAGCTGTTTTTT
TRBV27	TRBD2	-	TRBJ2-2	CASRFYPFRSGGPKVSGELFF	TGTGCCAGCAGATTTTACCCTTTTCGTAGCGGGGGGCCCAAGGTGTCCGGGGAGCTGTTTTTT
TRBV30	-	-	TRBJ2-2	CASLEDTGELFF	TGTGCCTCCCTCGAGGACACCGGGGAGCTGTTTTTT
TRBV6-1	TRBD2	few	TRBJ2-3	CASTGTISSDTQYF	TGTGCCAGCACCGGGACTATTTCTTCAGATACGCAGTATTTT